These T cell receptor beta chains were read from a single sample in a study of early T cells in non-severe SARS-CoV-2 infection. TCRdb reanalysed the 5' RACE reads using MiXCR and keeps one entry per CDR3 protein. The data contain about 61,000 distinct CDR3 sequences, approximately 10% of them seen just once; the ten biggest clones take up 1.2%. The sample comprised whole blood. The receptors derive from an adult who was a healthcare worker with PCR-confirmed SARS-CoV-2 infection or an uninfected control (not recorded which). Both conserved end residues are part of each CDR3. The order of the fields is J gene, V gene, D gene, clone size, CDR3 DNA, CDR3 protein. The D gene is left open where the match is weak. The listing skips clone size in some rows; elsewhere it reads once, few, many or a size class.

j_gene: TRBJ2-1; v_gene: TRBV11-2; d_gene: TRBD1; abundance: few; CDR3nt: TGTGCCAGCAGCTTAGGCGGGACAGGGGGCTGGAATGAGCAGTTCTTC; CDR3aa: CASSLGGTGGWNEQFF
j_gene: TRBJ2-5; v_gene: TRBV3-1; d_gene: NA; abundance: few; CDR3nt: TGTGCCAGCAGCCACCCTAAACGGGGGGCGATCCAAGAGACCCAGTACTTC; CDR3aa: CASSHPKRGAIQETQYF
j_gene: TRBJ2-3; v_gene: TRBV5-1; d_gene: NA; abundance: NA; CDR3nt: TGCGCCAGCAGCTTCGGACAGTTTACAGATACGCAGTATTTT; CDR3aa: CASSFGQFTDTQYF
j_gene: TRBJ1-2; v_gene: TRBV29-1; d_gene: NA; abundance: few; CDR3nt: TGCAGCGGCCATACAGAAGATAACTATGGCTACACCTTC; CDR3aa: CSGHTEDNYGYTF
j_gene: TRBJ1-2; v_gene: TRBV7-3; d_gene: NA; abundance: many; CDR3nt: TGTGCCAGCAGCTTAACCGGGATCGCACAGGGCGATGGCTACACCTTC; CDR3aa: CASSLTGIAQGDGYTF
j_gene: TRBJ2-3; v_gene: TRBV20-1; d_gene: NA; abundance: NA; CDR3nt: TGCAGTGCGACTCCCGACCGAGGCGGAATCACAGATACGCAGTATTTT; CDR3aa: CSATPDRGGITDTQYF
j_gene: TRBJ2-4; v_gene: TRBV6-1; d_gene: NA; abundance: few; CDR3nt: TGTGCCAGCAGTACCGGACGGCCAAACATTCAGTACTTC; CDR3aa: CASSTGRPNIQYF
j_gene: TRBJ1-3; v_gene: TRBV5-1; d_gene: NA; abundance: many; CDR3nt: TGCGCCAGCAGCTTGGACGGTGTCTCTGGAAACACCATATATTTT; CDR3aa: CASSLDGVSGNTIYF
j_gene: TRBJ2-3; v_gene: TRBV29-1; d_gene: TRBD1; abundance: many; CDR3nt: TGCAGCGTTGATTCGGGACAGGGATTTTCGGATACGCAGTATTTT; CDR3aa: CSVDSGQGFSDTQYF
j_gene: TRBJ1-2; v_gene: TRBV2; d_gene: NA; abundance: NA; CDR3nt: TGTGCCAGCAGCGAAGGGGGAATGGACTATGGCTACACCTTC; CDR3aa: CASSEGGMDYGYTF
j_gene: TRBJ1-1; v_gene: TRBV7-9; d_gene: TRBD1; abundance: few; CDR3nt: TGTGCCAGCAGGAGGACAGGGGCGAACACTGAAGCTTTCTTT; CDR3aa: CASRRTGANTEAFF
j_gene: TRBJ2-2; v_gene: TRBV29-1; d_gene: TRBD1; abundance: few; CDR3nt: TGCAGCGCTCAGGGGGCTTTGAACACCGGGGAGCTGTTTTTT; CDR3aa: CSAQGALNTGELFF
j_gene: TRBJ1-5; v_gene: TRBV7-2; d_gene: TRBD1; abundance: many; CDR3nt: TGTGCCAGCAGCCTGCGACAGGGTGATCAGCCCCAGCATTTT; CDR3aa: CASSLRQGDQPQHF
j_gene: TRBJ1-5; v_gene: TRBV5-1; d_gene: NA; abundance: few; CDR3nt: TGCACCAGCAGCTTGCAGCCAGATAGCAATCAGCCCCAGCATTTT; CDR3aa: CTSSLQPDSNQPQHF
j_gene: TRBJ2-2; v_gene: TRBV10-1; d_gene: TRBD1; abundance: few; CDR3nt: TGCGCCAGCAAGACAGGGATAAACACCGGGGAGCTGTTTTTT; CDR3aa: CASKTGINTGELFF
j_gene: TRBJ2-4; v_gene: TRBV6-1; d_gene: NA; abundance: NA; CDR3nt: TGTGCCAGCAGTATCCCGCTGACCGAGAAAAACATTCAGTACTTC; CDR3aa: CASSIPLTEKNIQYF
j_gene: TRBJ2-6; v_gene: TRBV19; d_gene: NA; abundance: few; CDR3nt: TGTGCCAGTAGTAGGGACAATCCTTACTCTGGGGCCAACGTCCTGACTTTC; CDR3aa: CASSRDNPYSGANVLTF